This TCR beta chain was captured in a study of CD8 T cells in ankylosing spondylitis (dated by TCRdb to between 2016 and 2019). Turning to the overall study: To find TCR variants linked to disease, the study profiled T cell receptor beta repertoires in ankylosing spondylitis patients and healthy donors. The full study cohort comprised about 25 ankylosing spondylitis patients and 110 or so healthy donors. Peripheral blood samples were taken, and synovial fluid was additionally collected from ankylosing spondylitis patients.

Instrument on record: Illumina HiSeq 2500. TCR beta libraries were prepared by quantitative 5'-RACE with molecular barcodes. Turning to the authors' computational methods: To identify disease-linked TCR variants, a new computational method was used, one built on a probabilistic model of VDJ rearrangement. TCRdb passed the public sequencing reads through fastp at Q25 and MiXCR, retaining productive beta sequences. Rows with one shared CDR3 protein collapse into an entry with the most common genes and DNA. These V and J calls rely on TCRdb rather than the paper's analysis. This sample has 130,000 or so distinct CDR3 sequences in its table, and approximately 6.8% of those were observed once. Clones ranked in the top ten supply 12% of the sample. Many counts were recorded for this clonotype. This clone's antigen is unknown. The sample holds no much larger clone one base away, and base qualities are not on file.

The study at large found these results: A TCR beta motif made up of under ten highly homologous amino acid variants appeared to be characteristic of blood from ankylosing spondylitis patients. Some motif variants were previously reported in synovial fluid and blood of reactive arthritis patients, suggesting common disease-initiation mechanisms. According to the report, matched synovial fluid samples from ankylosing spondylitis patients were significantly enriched for the disease-linked clones. The disease-linked clones showed a CD8+ phenotype and occurred at relatively low frequencies in peripheral blood.

The CDR3 spans 13 residues, from the cysteine through the phenylalanine. CDR3 DNA only is kept here, 39 bases in frame from base 1. Unmatched junction bases come to 0, with V trimmed by 3 bases and J by 3 bases. The germline V gene (reference sequence) sets CDR1 to LGHDT and CDR2 to YNNKEL. Rearrangement joined TRBV3-1 to TRBJ2-7, and 9 junctional nucleotides match TRBD1. This clonotype was obtained from a male donor with ankylosing spondylitis or in good health (not recorded which). Specimen: blood, either unsorted or a sorted T cell fraction (not recorded which). The DNA sequence reads TGTGCCAGCAGCCAGGGACAGGGCTACGAGCAGTACTTC. This gives the protein CASSQGQGYEQYF.